These T cell receptor beta chains were read from a single sample in a study of beta chain features in type 1 diabetes. Sequencing was performed with immunoSEQ multiplex PCR; in TCRdb, only in-frame clones are kept and a portion is missing. The sample holds about 660,000 clones, 11% to 15% seen once. Sequencing was done on a sample of naive CD4+ T cells from blood. The receptors were sampled from a young man with type 1 diabetes. CDR3s include the opening cysteine and the closing phenylalanine or tryptophan. A D gene is named only where the DNA matches it firmly. The size entry is marked missing in some rows and otherwise reads once, few, many or a size class.

V gene: TRBV7-9
D gene: -
J gene: TRBJ2-1
CDR3 length: 17
clone size: -
CDR3 DNA: TGTGCCAGCAGCCGACTCTTACAGGGTTCTACCTACAATGAGCAGTTCTTC
CDR3 protein: CASSRLLQGSTYNEQFF

V gene: TRBV5-1
D gene: TRBD2
J gene: TRBJ2-7
CDR3 length: 16
clone size: few
CDR3 DNA: TGCGCCAGCAGCCCGGGGGGGACTAGCGAGCCCTACGAGCAGTACTTC
CDR3 protein: CASSPGGTSEPYEQYF

V gene: TRBV11-2
D gene: -
J gene: TRBJ2-2
CDR3 length: 13
clone size: -
CDR3 DNA: TGTGCCAGCACCTCGAAGAACACCGGGGAGCTGTTTTTT
CDR3 protein: CASTSKNTGELFF

V gene: TRBV6-5
D gene: -
J gene: TRBJ2-3
CDR3 length: 15
clone size: few
CDR3 DNA: TGTGCCAGCAGTGCTAGCATCCCTCCCCCAGATACGCAGTATTTT
CDR3 protein: CASSASIPPPDTQYF

V gene: TRBV7-9
D gene: TRBD1
J gene: TRBJ2-2
CDR3 length: 18
clone size: few
CDR3 DNA: TGTGCCAGCAGCTTTCTGGGACGACAGGGTGTGAACACCGGGGAGCTGTTTTTT
CDR3 protein: CASSFLGRQGVNTGELFF

V gene: TRBV18
D gene: -
J gene: TRBJ1-2
CDR3 length: 11
clone size: -
CDR3 DNA: TGTGCCAGCTCTAAGGACTGGGGCTACACCTTC
CDR3 protein: CASSKDWGYTF

V gene: TRBV2
D gene: TRBD2
J gene: TRBJ2-7
CDR3 length: 14
clone size: -
CDR3 DNA: TGTGCCTCTCATGAGGTGGGGGGGAACTACGAGCAGTACTTC
CDR3 protein: CASHEVGGNYEQYF

V gene: TRBV9
D gene: TRBD2
J gene: TRBJ2-7
CDR3 length: 17
clone size: -
CDR3 DNA: TGTGCCAGCAGCGTAGGGACTAGCGCCCCAGCGCGCTACGAGCAGTACTTC
CDR3 protein: CASSVGTSAPARYEQYF

V gene: TRBV27
D gene: -
J gene: TRBJ1-5
CDR3 length: 13
clone size: few
CDR3 DNA: TGTGCCAGCAGTTTGATCATAAATCAGCCCCAGCATTTT
CDR3 protein: CASSLIINQPQHF

V gene: TRBV4-3
D gene: -
J gene: TRBJ1-1
CDR3 length: 14
clone size: -
CDR3 DNA: TGCGCCAGCAGCCCCTCGGGGGGGGACACTGAAGCTTTCTTT
CDR3 protein: CASSPSGGDTEAFF

V gene: TRBV5-1
D gene: -
J gene: TRBJ2-5
CDR3 length: 13
clone size: -
CDR3 DNA: TGCGCCAGCAGAGTGGACATGAGGGAGACCCAGTACTTC
CDR3 protein: CASRVDMRETQYF

V gene: TRBV27
D gene: TRBD1
J gene: TRBJ2-5
CDR3 length: 15
clone size: few
CDR3 DNA: TGTGCCAGCAGTTTGACAGGGCTGTATATGGAGACCCAGTACTTC
CDR3 protein: CASSLTGLYMETQYF

V gene: TRBV29-1
D gene: -
J gene: TRBJ1-1
CDR3 length: 13
clone size: -
CDR3 DNA: TGCAGCGTTGAAACAGGTATGAACACTGAAGCTTTCTTT
CDR3 protein: CSVETGMNTEAFF

V gene: TRBV5-1
D gene: -
J gene: TRBJ2-7
CDR3 length: 14
clone size: few
CDR3 DNA: TGCGCCAGCAGCGAATACAGGGCCGCCTACGAGCAGTACTTC
CDR3 protein: CASSEYRAAYEQYF

V gene: TRBV2
D gene: -
J gene: TRBJ1-1
CDR3 length: 16
clone size: few
CDR3 DNA: TGTGCCAGCAGTCCCCGGGGTTTGGGGTTGAACACTGAAGCTTTCTTT
CDR3 protein: CASSPRGLGLNTEAFF

V gene: TRBV6-1
D gene: -
J gene: TRBJ1-2
CDR3 length: 15
clone size: -
CDR3 DNA: TGTGCCAGCAGGATGACGATTCTAGCTAACTATGGCTACACCTTC
CDR3 protein: CASRMTILANYGYTF

V gene: TRBV7-9
D gene: -
J gene: TRBJ2-1
CDR3 length: 16
clone size: few
CDR3 DNA: TGTGCCAGCAGTTCTCCGGGAATCGGGTCCTACAATGAGCAGTTCTTC
CDR3 protein: CASSSPGIGSYNEQFF

V gene: TRBV18
D gene: -
J gene: TRBJ2-7
CDR3 length: 12
clone size: few
CDR3 DNA: TGTGCCAGCTCACCGACAACCTACGAGCAGTACTTC
CDR3 protein: CASSPTTYEQYF

V gene: TRBV30
D gene: TRBD2
J gene: TRBJ2-5
CDR3 length: 16
clone size: few
CDR3 DNA: TGTGCCTGGAGTACCGGGACTAGCGGGTCTCAAGAGACCCAGTACTTC
CDR3 protein: CAWSTGTSGSQETQYF

V gene: TRBV28
D gene: -
J gene: TRBJ1-4
CDR3 length: 13
clone size: few
CDR3 DNA: TGTGCCAGCAGGGTAGATTCTAATGAAAAACTGTTTTTT
CDR3 protein: CASRVDSNEKLFF

V gene: TRBV16
D gene: -
J gene: TRBJ1-3
CDR3 length: 16
clone size: -
CDR3 DNA: TGTGCCAGCAGCCTCCGCTGGGCATTCTCTGGAAACACCATATATTTT
CDR3 protein: CASSLRWAFSGNTIYF

V gene: TRBV18
D gene: TRBD1
J gene: TRBJ1-1
CDR3 length: 14
clone size: -
CDR3 DNA: TGTGCCAGCTCACCAACAGGGGTGAACACTGAAGCTTTCTTT
CDR3 protein: CASSPTGVNTEAFF

V gene: TRBV5-4
D gene: -
J gene: TRBJ1-1
CDR3 length: 15
clone size: few
CDR3 DNA: TGTGCCAGCAGCTTGCCCCAGGGTGGGAACACTGAAGCTTTCTTT
CDR3 protein: CASSLPQGGNTEAFF

V gene: TRBV9
D gene: -
J gene: TRBJ2-2
CDR3 length: 15
clone size: few
CDR3 DNA: TGTGCCAGCAGCGCCCACCAGCCGGGCACCGGGGAGCTGTTTTTT
CDR3 protein: CASSAHQPGTGELFF

V gene: TRBV5-1
D gene: TRBD1
J gene: TRBJ2-1
CDR3 length: 15
clone size: -
CDR3 DNA: TGCGCCAGCAGCTTCCCCGGGACAGGATACAATGAGCAGTTCTTC
CDR3 protein: CASSFPGTGYNEQFF

V gene: TRBV30
D gene: -
J gene: TRBJ1-2
CDR3 length: 14
clone size: -
CDR3 DNA: TGTGCCTGGAGTGCCCGGGACTGGGGGTATGGCTACACCTTC
CDR3 protein: CAWSARDWGYGYTF

V gene: TRBV29-1
D gene: -
J gene: TRBJ2-7
CDR3 length: 12
clone size: -
CDR3 DNA: TGCAGCGCAGGACCAACCTCCTACGAGCAGTACTTC
CDR3 protein: CSAGPTSYEQYF

V gene: TRBV29-1
D gene: -
J gene: TRBJ2-1
CDR3 length: 13
clone size: few
CDR3 DNA: TGCAGCGTTGGAGCGCGAGGGGGAAATGAGCAGTTCTTC
CDR3 protein: CSVGARGGNEQFF

V gene: TRBV11-2
D gene: -
J gene: TRBJ1-4
CDR3 length: 15
clone size: -
CDR3 DNA: TGTGCCAGCAGCTTAGGAGGGGGTCCTAATGAAAAACTGTTTTTT
CDR3 protein: CASSLGGGPNEKLFF

V gene: TRBV6-4
D gene: -
J gene: TRBJ1-5
CDR3 length: 16
clone size: few
CDR3 DNA: TGTGCCAGCAGTGACTCACTACTCGGTGGCAATCAGCCCCAGCATTTT
CDR3 protein: CASSDSLLGGNQPQHF

V gene: TRBV30
D gene: -
J gene: TRBJ1-3
CDR3 length: 15
clone size: few
CDR3 DNA: TGTGCCTCTCAACCAACAGTCATCCCTGGAAACACCATATATTTT
CDR3 protein: CASQPTVIPGNTIYF

V gene: TRBV9
D gene: -
J gene: TRBJ1-2
CDR3 length: 17
clone size: -
CDR3 DNA: TGTGCCAGCAGCGTAGATCTGGGAGGCAGCCGGAACTATGGCTACACCTTC
CDR3 protein: CASSVDLGGSRNYGYTF

V gene: TRBV10-3
D gene: -
J gene: TRBJ2-5
CDR3 length: 14
clone size: -
CDR3 DNA: TGTGCCATCAGTATGGACACAATGGGGGAGACCCAGTACTTC
CDR3 protein: CAISMDTMGETQYF

V gene: TRBV10-3
D gene: TRBD1
J gene: TRBJ1-1
CDR3 length: 17
clone size: -
CDR3 DNA: TGTGCCATCAGTGAGTCGAGGTCAGGGGGCCGAAACACTGAAGCTTTCTTT
CDR3 protein: CAISESRSGGRNTEAFF

V gene: TRBV19
D gene: -
J gene: TRBJ2-1
CDR3 length: 12
clone size: -
CDR3 DNA: TGTGCCAGTAGTACCTCCGGGACTCAGCAGTTCTTC
CDR3 protein: CASSTSGTQQFF

V gene: TRBV30
D gene: -
J gene: TRBJ1-2
CDR3 length: 15
clone size: -
CDR3 DNA: TGTGCCTGGAGTGTCAGGGGACGGAAGAACTATGGCTACACCTTC
CDR3 protein: CAWSVRGRKNYGYTF

V gene: TRBV5-6
D gene: TRBD2
J gene: TRBJ2-7
CDR3 length: 14
clone size: -
CDR3 DNA: TGTGCCAGCAGCTTGCGGTGGGAGGGCGGCGAGCAGTACTTC
CDR3 protein: CASSLRWEGGEQYF

V gene: TRBV28
D gene: TRBD1
J gene: TRBJ2-7
CDR3 length: 17
clone size: -
CDR3 DNA: TGTGCCAGCAGTTCTTCCTCCTACCGGGACAGACTCTACGAGCAGTACTTC
CDR3 protein: CASSSSSYRDRLYEQYF

V gene: TRBV7-2
D gene: TRBD2
J gene: TRBJ2-3
CDR3 length: 14
clone size: few
CDR3 DNA: TGTGCCAGCAGCTTTAGCACTAGCGGGGGGACGCAGTATTTT
CDR3 protein: CASSFSTSGGTQYF

V gene: TRBV2
D gene: TRBD1
J gene: TRBJ1-6
CDR3 length: 15
clone size: -
CDR3 DNA: TGTGCCAGCAGAAAAACACAGGGGCCTAATTCACCCCTCCACTTT
CDR3 protein: CASRKTQGPNSPLHF

V gene: TRBV10-3
D gene: -
J gene: TRBJ2-4
CDR3 length: 14
clone size: few
CDR3 DNA: TGTGCCACCGCGCCGGTAGGGGCCAAAAACATTCAGTACTTC
CDR3 protein: CATAPVGAKNIQYF

V gene: TRBV27
D gene: -
J gene: TRBJ2-5
CDR3 length: 14
clone size: -
CDR3 DNA: TGTGCCAGCGACGGGGCCGCACCCCAAGAGACCCAGTACTTC
CDR3 protein: CASDGAAPQETQYF